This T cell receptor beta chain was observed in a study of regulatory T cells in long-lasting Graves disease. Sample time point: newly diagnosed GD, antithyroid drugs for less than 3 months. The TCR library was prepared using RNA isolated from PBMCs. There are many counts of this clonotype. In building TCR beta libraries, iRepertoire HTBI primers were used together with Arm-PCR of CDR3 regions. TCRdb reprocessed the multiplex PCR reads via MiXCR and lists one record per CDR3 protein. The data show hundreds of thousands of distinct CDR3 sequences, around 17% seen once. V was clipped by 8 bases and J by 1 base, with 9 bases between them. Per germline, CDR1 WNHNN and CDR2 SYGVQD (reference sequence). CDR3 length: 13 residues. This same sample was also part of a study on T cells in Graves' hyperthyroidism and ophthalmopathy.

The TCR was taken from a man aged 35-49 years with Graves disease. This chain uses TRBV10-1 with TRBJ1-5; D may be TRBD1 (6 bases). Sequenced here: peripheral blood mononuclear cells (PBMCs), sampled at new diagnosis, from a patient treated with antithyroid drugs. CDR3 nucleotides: TGCGCCAGCCTTACAGGGAGCAATCAGCCCCAGCATTTT. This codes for CASLTGSNQPQHF.